The entry below gives a single T cell receptor beta chain sequence along with its context. Antigen specificity is unknown. The sample belongs to a study of blood T cells in healthy people across ages. Notes on the study in general: Estimated diversity across one million T cells was deemed an underestimate.

With 4 bases removed from V and 2 bases from J, the gap between germline ends came to 13 bases. Germline V gene data show CDR1 as SGHRS and CDR2 as YFSETQ. The CDR3 sequence is 15 residues long. Together with a sample-barcoded 5' primer, a J-beta primer mix was included in a second PCR lasting roughly 6 to 12 cycles. One entry per CDR3 protein results from TCRdb running MiXCR on the 5' RACE reads. The sample records 1,300,000 or so distinct CDR3 sequences, approximately 59% being singletons. This TCR derives from a man younger than 35 in good health. The rearrangement links TRBV5-1 to TRBJ2-1; D may be TRBD1 or TRBD2 (5 bases each). The sequenced sample was blood. This chain's CDR3 is CASSTGDGTYNEQFF. CDR3 in DNA: TGCGCCAGCAGCACTGGGGACGGAACCTACAATGAGCAGTTCTTC.